This TCR beta chain comes out of a study of PD-1 blockade in mismatch repair-deficient tumors. On this clone itself: Its antigen is undetermined.

Study-level results: Tumor-resident clones, often absent from pretreatment blood, expanded after pembrolizumab and then contracted.

This CDR3 region has 15 residues. Per germline, CDR1 KGHSH and CDR2 LQKENI. Between the trimmed V and J ends, which lost 4 bases and 1 base, there was a span of 13 bases. The table came from immunoSEQ multiplex PCR; TCRdb's copy has only in-frame clones and leaves some out. The table shows tens of thousands of clones, with roughly 80% occurring only once. The sequencing used peripheral blood, collected 12 weeks after starting pembrolizumab. The sequence derives from an adult with mismatch repair-deficient cancer. The chain joins TRBV18 to TRBJ2-5; no reliable D call. CDR3 in amino acids: CASSLTSGIQETQYF. DNA of the CDR3: TGTGCCAGCTCACTCACCAGTGGAATCCAAGAGACCCAGTACTTC.